This TCR beta chain is drawn from a study of blood T cells in healthy people across ages. Study-wide results and caveats: Using unsorted PBMCs precluded a conclusive naive versus antigen-experienced comparison. Per-million-T-cell TCR beta diversity fell roughly linearly with age. In these data, TCR beta diversity tracked strongly with naive T cell percentage.

The CDR3 totals 15 residues. The J segment lost 5 bases and the V segment lost 5 bases, leaving 7 bases of the junction unmatched. Germline values: CDR1 SGHTA, CDR2 FQGNSA. A second 7 to 11 cycle PCR used barcoded and J-beta primers. Each CDR3 protein is one row after TCRdb ran MiXCR on the 5' RACE reads. Here the sample spans fewer than 900,000 distinct CDR3 sequences, about half being singletons. This clonotype was counted a few times. Its antigen is undetermined. About 10 milliliters of peripheral blood were drawn from each donor into EDTA-treated tubes. The clonotype originates from an older woman in good health. Sequencing used blood. The V and J genes are TRBV7-2 and TRBJ2-5, with 11 bases aligning to TRBD2. The CDR3 DNA reads TGTGCCAGCAGCCAACCGACTAGCGGGGTTGAGACCCAGTACTTC. This sequence encodes CASSQPTSGVETQYF.